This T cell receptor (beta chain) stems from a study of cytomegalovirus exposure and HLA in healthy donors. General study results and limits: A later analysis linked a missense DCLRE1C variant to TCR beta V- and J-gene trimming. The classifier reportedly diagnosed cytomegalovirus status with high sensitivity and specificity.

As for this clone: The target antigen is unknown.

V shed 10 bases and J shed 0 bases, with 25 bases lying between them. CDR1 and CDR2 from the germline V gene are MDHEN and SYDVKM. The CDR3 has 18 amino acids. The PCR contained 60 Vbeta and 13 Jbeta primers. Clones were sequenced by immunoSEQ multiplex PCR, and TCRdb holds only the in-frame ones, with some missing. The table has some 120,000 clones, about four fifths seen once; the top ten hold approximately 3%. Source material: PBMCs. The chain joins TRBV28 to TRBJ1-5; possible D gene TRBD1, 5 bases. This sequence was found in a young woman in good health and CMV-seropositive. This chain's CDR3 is CAIRPPAGGFYSNQPQHF. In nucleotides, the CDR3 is TGTGCCATCAGACCCCCAGCTGGGGGGTTTTATAGCAATCAGCCCCAGCATTTT.